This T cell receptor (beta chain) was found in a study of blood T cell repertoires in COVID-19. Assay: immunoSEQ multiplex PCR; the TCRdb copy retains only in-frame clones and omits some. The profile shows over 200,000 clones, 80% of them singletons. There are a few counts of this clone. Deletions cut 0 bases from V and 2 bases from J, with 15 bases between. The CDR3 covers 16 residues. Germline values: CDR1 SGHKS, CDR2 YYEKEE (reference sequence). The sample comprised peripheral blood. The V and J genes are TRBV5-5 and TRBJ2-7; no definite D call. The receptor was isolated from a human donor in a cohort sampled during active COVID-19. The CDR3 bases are TGTGCCAGCAGCTTGGTAGGAGTGTCGCGCACCTACGAGCAGTACTTC. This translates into CASSLVGVSRTYEQYF.